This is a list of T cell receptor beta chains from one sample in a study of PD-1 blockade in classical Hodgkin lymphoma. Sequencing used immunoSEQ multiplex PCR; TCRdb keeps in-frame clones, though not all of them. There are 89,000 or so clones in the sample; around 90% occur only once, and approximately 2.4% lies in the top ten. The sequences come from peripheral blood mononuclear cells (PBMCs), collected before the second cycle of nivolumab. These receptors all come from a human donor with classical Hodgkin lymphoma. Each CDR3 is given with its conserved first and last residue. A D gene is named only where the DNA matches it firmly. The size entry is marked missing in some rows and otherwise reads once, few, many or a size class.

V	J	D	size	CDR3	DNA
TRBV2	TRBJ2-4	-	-	CASSEPRVGKNIQYF	TGTGCCAGCAGTGAACCCAGGGTTGGCAAAAACATTCAGTACTTC
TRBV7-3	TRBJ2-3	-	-	CASSLQASSTDTQYF	TGTGCCAGCAGCTTACAGGCAAGCAGCACAGATACGCAGTATTTT
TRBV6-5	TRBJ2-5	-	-	CASSYSRPGPWYF	TGTGCCAGCAGTTACTCGAGGCCGGGCCCCTGGTACTTC
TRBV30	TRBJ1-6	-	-	CAWSVRQEKSSYNSPLHF	TGTGCCTGGAGTGTTCGGCAAGAGAAAAGCTCCTATAATTCACCCCTCCACTTT
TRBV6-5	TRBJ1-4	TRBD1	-	CASRDRVPSEKLFF	TGTGCCAGCAGAGACAGGGTGCCATCTGAAAAACTGTTTTTT
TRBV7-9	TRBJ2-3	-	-	CASSPTWRVRGTDTQYF	TGTGCCAGCAGCCCAACATGGAGGGTCAGGGGCACAGATACGCAGTATTTT
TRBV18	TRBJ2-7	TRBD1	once	CASSEGTAYEQYF	TGTGCCAGCTCAGAGGGGACAGCCTACGAGCAGTACTTC
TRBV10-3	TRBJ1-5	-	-	CAISEGIVRDQPQHF	TGTGCCATCAGTGAGGGAATTGTGCGGGATCAGCCCCAGCATTTT
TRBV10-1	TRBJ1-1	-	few	CASSEGTEAFF	TGCGCCAGCAGTGAGGGAACTGAAGCTTTCTTT
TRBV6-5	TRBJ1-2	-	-	CATRNLGRGGYGYTF	TGTGCCACCAGGAACCTGGGACGTGGAGGGTATGGCTACACCTTC
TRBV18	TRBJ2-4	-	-	CASSLTRAKNIQYF	TGTGCCAGCTCACTAACTAGGGCCAAAAACATTCAGTACTTC
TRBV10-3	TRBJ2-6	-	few	CAITGSGANVLTF	TGTGCCATCACCGGGTCTGGGGCCAACGTCCTGACTTTC
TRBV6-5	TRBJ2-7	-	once	CASRLGLDLSYEQYF	TGTGCCAGCAGACTTGGACTGGACCTCTCCTACGAGCAGTACTTC
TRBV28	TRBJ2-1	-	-	CASSNPGGSNEQFF	TGTGCCAGCAGTAACCCTGGAGGTTCAAATGAGCAGTTCTTC
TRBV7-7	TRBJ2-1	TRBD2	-	CASSLAPLAGGNEQFF	TGTGCCAGCAGCTTAGCCCCCCTAGCGGGGGGCAATGAGCAGTTCTTC
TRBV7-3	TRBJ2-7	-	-	CASSFGRPYEQYF	TGTGCCAGCAGCTTTGGGCGCCCCTACGAGCAGTACTTC
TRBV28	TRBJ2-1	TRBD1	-	CASSSVGTAARYFF	TGTGCCAGCAGTTCCGTCGGGACAGCGGCCAGGTACTTCTTC
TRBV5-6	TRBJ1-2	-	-	CASIRDGAAYGYTF	TGTGCCAGCATTCGGGACGGGGCCGCCTATGGCTACACCTTC
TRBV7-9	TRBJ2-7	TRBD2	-	CASSPPLAGTYEQYF	TGTGCCAGCAGCCCCCCATTAGCGGGAACCTACGAGCAGTACTTC
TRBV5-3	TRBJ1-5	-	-	CARSSAGSPEGPQHF	TGTGCCAGAAGCTCAGCCGGGTCTCCAGAGGGGCCCCAGCATTTT
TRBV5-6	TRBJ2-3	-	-	CASSLWTSGMRDTQYF	TGTGCCAGCAGCTTGTGGACTTCAGGGATGAGAGATACGCAGTATTTT
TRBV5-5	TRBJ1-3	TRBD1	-	CASSLAGGRNTIYF	TGTGCCAGCAGCTTGGCAGGGGGAAGAAACACCATATATTTT
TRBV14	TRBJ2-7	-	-	CASSQFRRQQYF	TGTGCCAGCAGCCAATTCCGAAGGCAGCAGTACTTC
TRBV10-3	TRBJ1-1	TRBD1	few	CAISEKGQGARTEAFF	TGTGCCATCAGTGAGAAGGGACAGGGGGCGCGCACTGAAGCTTTCTTT
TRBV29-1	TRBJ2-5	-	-	CSVVGRGQETQYF	TGCAGCGTTGTAGGTAGGGGACAAGAGACCCAGTACTTC
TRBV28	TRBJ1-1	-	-	CASSSPPEAFF	TGTGCCAGCAGTTCCCCCCCCGAAGCTTTCTTT
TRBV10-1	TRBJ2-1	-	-	CASSEGQRGEQFF	TGCGCCAGCAGTGAGGGCCAGAGAGGTGAGCAGTTCTTC
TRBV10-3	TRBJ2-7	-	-	CAIRGGLPYEQYF	TGTGCCATCAGGGGAGGTCTACCCTACGAGCAGTACTTC
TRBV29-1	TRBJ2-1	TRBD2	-	CSARSGSQTYNEQFF	TGCAGCGCTCGTAGCGGGAGCCAAACTTACAATGAGCAGTTCTTC
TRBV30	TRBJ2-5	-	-	CAWSVGGARETQYF	TGTGCCTGGAGTGTTGGGGGAGCTCGAGAGACCCAGTACTTC
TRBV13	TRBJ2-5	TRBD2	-	CASRSAGDPSETQYF	TGTGCCAGCAGGTCAGCGGGAGACCCCTCGGAGACCCAGTACTTC
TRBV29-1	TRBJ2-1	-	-	CSVGSTVSYNEQFF	TGCAGCGTTGGCTCCACTGTCTCCTACAATGAGCAGTTCTTC
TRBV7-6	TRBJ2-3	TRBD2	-	CASSLGLWTSGTDTQYF	TGTGCCAGCAGCTTAGGGCTGTGGACTAGCGGCACAGATACGCAGTATTTT
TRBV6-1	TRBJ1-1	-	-	CASSEGLSNTEAFF	TGTGCCAGCAGTGAAGGGCTGTCGAACACTGAAGCTTTCTTT
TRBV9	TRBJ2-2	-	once	CASSVFGTGELFF	TGTGCCAGCAGCGTATTTGGCACCGGGGAGCTGTTTTTT
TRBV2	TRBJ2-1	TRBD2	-	CASSERGTSFYEQFF	TGTGCCAGCAGTGAAAGGGGGACTAGTTTCTATGAGCAGTTCTTC
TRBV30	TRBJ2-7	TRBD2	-	CAWRYERGRAVYEQYF	TGTGCCTGGAGATACGAGCGCGGGAGGGCCGTCTACGAGCAGTACTTC
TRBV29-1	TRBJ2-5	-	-	CSVETFGETQYF	TGCAGCGTTGAAACTTTTGGTGAGACCCAGTACTTC
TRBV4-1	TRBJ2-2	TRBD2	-	CASSLSLGTRASGELFF	TGCGCCAGCAGCCTCTCACTCGGGACTAGAGCTTCCGGGGAGCTGTTTTTT
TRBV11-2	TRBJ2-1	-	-	CASSLEGFYNEQFF	TGTGCCAGCAGCTTAGAGGGATTTTACAATGAGCAGTTCTTC
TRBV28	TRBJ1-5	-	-	CASTPGPLPQHF	TGTGCCAGCACCCCCGGACCTCTGCCCCAGCATTTT
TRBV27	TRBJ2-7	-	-	CASSLAPGEQYF	TGTGCCAGCAGTTTAGCCCCTGGCGAGCAGTACTTC
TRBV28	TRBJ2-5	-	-	CASSPVAQETQYF	TGTGCCAGCAGCCCTGTGGCCCAAGAGACCCAGTACTTC
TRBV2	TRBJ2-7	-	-	CASSVPPEQYF	TGTGCCAGCAGCGTCCCACCCGAGCAGTACTTC
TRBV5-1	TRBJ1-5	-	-	CASSLAGGSNQPQHF	TGCGCCAGCAGCTTGGCGGGTGGGAGCAATCAGCCCCAGCATTTT
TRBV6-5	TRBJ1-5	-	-	CASSYGSYQPQHF	TGTGCCAGCAGTTACGGGTCCTATCAGCCCCAGCATTTT
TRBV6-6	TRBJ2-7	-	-	CASSYQRYEQYF	TGTGCCAGCAGTTACCAAAGGTACGAGCAGTACTTC
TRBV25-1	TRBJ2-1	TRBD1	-	CASSGPGQGMFF	TGTGCCAGCAGTGGACCGGGACAGGGGATGTTCTTC
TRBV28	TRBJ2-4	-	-	CASSLSRERAGIQYF	TGTGCCAGCAGTTTAAGTCGGGAGCGGGCAGGGATTCAGTACTTC
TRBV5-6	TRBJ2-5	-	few	CASSFLREFAQETQYF	TGTGCCAGCAGCTTCCTCAGGGAATTCGCACAAGAGACCCAGTACTTC
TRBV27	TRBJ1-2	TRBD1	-	CASSPNGDSFYGYTF	TGTGCCAGCAGTCCAAACGGGGACAGTTTTTATGGCTACACCTTC
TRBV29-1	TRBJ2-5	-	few	CSVGLRGRAETQYF	TGCAGCGTTGGTCTCCGGGGGCGTGCAGAGACCCAGTACTTC
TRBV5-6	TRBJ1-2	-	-	CASSFLQQNSYGYTF	TGTGCCAGCAGCTTCTTGCAGCAGAATAGCTATGGCTACACCTTC
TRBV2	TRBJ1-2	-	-	CASSGRLDGYTF	TGTGCCAGCAGTGGCAGGCTGGATGGCTACACCTTC
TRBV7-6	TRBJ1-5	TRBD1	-	CASSQSPGQGASNQPQHF	TGTGCCAGCAGCCAGTCCCCGGGACAGGGGGCAAGCAATCAGCCCCAGCATTTT
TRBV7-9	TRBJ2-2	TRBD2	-	CASSKEVLAAAYEELFF	TGTGCCAGCAGCAAAGAGGTCCTAGCGGCTGCTTATGAGGAGCTGTTTTTT